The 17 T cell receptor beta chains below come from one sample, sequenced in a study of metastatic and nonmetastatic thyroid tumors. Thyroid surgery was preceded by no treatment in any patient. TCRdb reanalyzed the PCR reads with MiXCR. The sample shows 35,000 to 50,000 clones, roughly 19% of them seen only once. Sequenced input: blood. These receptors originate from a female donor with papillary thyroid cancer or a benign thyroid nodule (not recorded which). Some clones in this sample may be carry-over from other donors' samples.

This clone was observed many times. This CDR3 reads CASSQDSSDTQYF. The CDR3 DNA reads TGTGCCAGCAGCCAGGACAGCTCAGATACGCAGTATTTT. The chain joins TRBV7-9 to TRBJ2-3; tentative D call: TRBD1 (6 bases). Germline V gene data show CDR1 as SEHNR and CDR2 as FQNEAQ (reference sequence). V was cut by 5 bases and J by 4 bases, with 10 bases left in between. There are 13 residues in the CDR3.

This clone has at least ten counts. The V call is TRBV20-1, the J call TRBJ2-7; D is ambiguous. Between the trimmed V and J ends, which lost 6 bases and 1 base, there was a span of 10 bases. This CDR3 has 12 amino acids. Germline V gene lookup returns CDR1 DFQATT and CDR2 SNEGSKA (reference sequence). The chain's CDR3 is CSATEDSYEQYF. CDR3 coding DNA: TGCAGTGCCACAGAAGATTCCTACGAGCAGTACTTC.

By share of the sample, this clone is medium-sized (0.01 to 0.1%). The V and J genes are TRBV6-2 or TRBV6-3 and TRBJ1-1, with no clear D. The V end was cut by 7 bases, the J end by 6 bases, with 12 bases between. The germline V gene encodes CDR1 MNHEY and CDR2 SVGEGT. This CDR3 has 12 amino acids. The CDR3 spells CASTGFPSEAFF. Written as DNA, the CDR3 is TGTGCCAGCACGGGGTTTCCGTCTGAAGCTTTCTTT.

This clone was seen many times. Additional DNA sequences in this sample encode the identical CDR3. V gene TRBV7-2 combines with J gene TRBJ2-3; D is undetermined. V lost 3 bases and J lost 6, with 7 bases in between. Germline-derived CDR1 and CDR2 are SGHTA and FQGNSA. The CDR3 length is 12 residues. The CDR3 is CASSLDLDTQYF. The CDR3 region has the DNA TGTGCCAGCAGCTTGGATCTGGATACGCAGTATTTT.

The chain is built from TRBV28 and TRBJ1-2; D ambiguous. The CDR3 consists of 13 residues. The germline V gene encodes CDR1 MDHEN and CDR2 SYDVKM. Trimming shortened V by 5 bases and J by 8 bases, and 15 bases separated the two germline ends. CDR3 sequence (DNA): TGTGCCAGCAGTGTACCCCTACTCCAAGGCTACACCTTC. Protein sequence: CASSVPLLQGYTF.

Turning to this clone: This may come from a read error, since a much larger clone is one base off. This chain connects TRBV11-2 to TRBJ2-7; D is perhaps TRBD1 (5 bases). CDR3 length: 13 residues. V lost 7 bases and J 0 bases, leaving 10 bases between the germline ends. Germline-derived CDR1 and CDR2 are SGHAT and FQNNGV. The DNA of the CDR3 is TGTGCCAGCAAATTGGACATCTCCTACGAGCAGTACTTC. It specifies CASKLDISYEQYF.

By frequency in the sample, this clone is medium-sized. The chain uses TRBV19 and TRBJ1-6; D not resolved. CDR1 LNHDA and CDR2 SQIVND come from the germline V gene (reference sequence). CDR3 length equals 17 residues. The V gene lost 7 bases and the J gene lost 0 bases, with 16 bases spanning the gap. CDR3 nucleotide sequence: TGTGCCAGTATTTTAAGTAGGGATAGCTCCTATAATTCACCCCTCCACTTT. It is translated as CASILSRDSSYNSPLHF.

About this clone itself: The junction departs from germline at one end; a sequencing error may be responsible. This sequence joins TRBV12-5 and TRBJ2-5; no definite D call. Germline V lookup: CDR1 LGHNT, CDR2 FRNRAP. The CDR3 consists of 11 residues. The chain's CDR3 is CVSALGDTQYF. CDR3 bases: TGTGTTAGTGCACTCGGTGATACCCAGTACTTC.

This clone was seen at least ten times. The CDR3 nucleotides are TGTGCCACCAGCACTGGTGAGGGTTCTGGGGCCAACGTCCTGACTTTC. It is translated as CATSTGEGSGANVLTF. This sequence joins TRBV15 and TRBJ2-6; perhaps TRBD2 as D (5 bases). The CDR3 length is 16 residues. Deletions cut 4 bases from V and 1 base from J, with 11 bases between. Germline V gene lookup returns CDR1 LNHNV and CDR2 YYDKDF (reference sequence).

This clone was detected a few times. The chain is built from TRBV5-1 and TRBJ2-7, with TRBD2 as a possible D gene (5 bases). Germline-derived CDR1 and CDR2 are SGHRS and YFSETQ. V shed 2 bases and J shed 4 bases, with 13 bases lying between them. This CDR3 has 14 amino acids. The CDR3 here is CASSLVLGGYEQYF. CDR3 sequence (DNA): TGCGCCAGCAGCTTAGTACTAGGCGGGTACGAGCAGTACTTC.

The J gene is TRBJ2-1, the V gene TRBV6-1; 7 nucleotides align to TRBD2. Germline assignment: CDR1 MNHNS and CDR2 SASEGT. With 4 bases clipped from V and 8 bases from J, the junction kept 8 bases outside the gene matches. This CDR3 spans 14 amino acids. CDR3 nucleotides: TGTGCCAGCAGTGGCGGACTAGAAGCGGATGAGCAGTTCTTC. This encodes CASSGGLEADEQFF.

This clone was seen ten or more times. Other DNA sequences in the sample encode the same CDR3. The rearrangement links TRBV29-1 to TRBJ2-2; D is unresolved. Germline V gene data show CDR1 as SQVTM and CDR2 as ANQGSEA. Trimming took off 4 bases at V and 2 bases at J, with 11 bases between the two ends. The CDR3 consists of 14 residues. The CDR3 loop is CSVALQLNTGELFF. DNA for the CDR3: TGCAGCGTTGCGTTGCAGTTAAACACCGGGGAGCTGTTTTTT.

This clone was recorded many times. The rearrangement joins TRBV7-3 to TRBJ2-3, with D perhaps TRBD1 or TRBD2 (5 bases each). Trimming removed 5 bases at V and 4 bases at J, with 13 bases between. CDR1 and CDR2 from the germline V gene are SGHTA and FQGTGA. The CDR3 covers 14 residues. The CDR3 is CASSPGPFPDTQYF. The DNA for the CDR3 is TGTGCCAGCAGCCCGGGACCGTTCCCAGATACGCAGTATTTT.

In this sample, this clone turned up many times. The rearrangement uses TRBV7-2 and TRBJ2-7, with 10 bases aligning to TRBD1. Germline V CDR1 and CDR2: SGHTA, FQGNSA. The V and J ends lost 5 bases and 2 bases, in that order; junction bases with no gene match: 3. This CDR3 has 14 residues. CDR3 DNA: TGTGCCAGCAGCCTGACAGGGGGCGCCTACGAGCAGTACTTC. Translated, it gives CASSLTGGAYEQYF.

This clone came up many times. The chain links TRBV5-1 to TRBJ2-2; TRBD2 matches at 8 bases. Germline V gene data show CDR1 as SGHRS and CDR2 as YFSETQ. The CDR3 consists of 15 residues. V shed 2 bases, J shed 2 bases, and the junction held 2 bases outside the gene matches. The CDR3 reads CASSLAGVNTGELFF. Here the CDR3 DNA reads TGCGCCAGCAGCTTAGCGGGAGTAAACACCGGGGAGCTGTTTTTT.

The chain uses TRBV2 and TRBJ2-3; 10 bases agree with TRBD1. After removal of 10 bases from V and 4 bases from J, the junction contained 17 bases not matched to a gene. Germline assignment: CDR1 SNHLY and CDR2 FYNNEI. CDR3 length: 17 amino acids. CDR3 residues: CAIRGQGRVRIADTQYF. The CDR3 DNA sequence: TGTGCCATCAGGGGACAGGGGCGTGTTAGAATCGCAGATACGCAGTATTTT.

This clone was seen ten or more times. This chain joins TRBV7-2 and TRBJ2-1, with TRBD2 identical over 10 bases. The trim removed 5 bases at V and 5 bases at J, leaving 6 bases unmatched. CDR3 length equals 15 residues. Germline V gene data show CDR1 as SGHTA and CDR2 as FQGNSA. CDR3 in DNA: TGTGCCAGCAGCCAAAGCGGGAGGGCAGACAATGAGCAGTTCTTC. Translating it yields CASSQSGRADNEQFF.